The 21 T cell receptor beta chains below come from one sample, sequenced in a study of T cell clonality in common variable immunodeficiency. Assay: immunoSEQ multiplex PCR; the TCRdb copy retains only in-frame clones and omits some. Recorded here are around 45,000 clones, with no singletons, and the ten leading clones hold about 10%. Sample: peripheral blood mononuclear cells. These receptor sequences come from a person aged 18 to 69 in good health.

Regarding this clone: The read ends 3 residues before the CDR3 terminus; that terminus is restored from the germline J gene. V usage is TRBV19 and J usage is TRBJ2-4; TRBD2 aligns across 7 bases. The CDR3 is 13 residues long. CDR1 and CDR2 from the germline V gene are LNHDA and SQIVND (reference sequence). Losses at the gene ends were 3 bases for V and 8 bases for J; bases not matched to a gene: 4. The CDR3 sequence is CASSIGLGDIQYF. Incomplete CDR3 DNA: TGTGCCAGTAGTATCGGACTAGGAGACATT.

This clone was seen many times. The sequenced fragment ends 3 residues before the CDR3 boundary, so the rest is inferred from the germline J gene. The chain uses TRBV5-4 and TRBJ2-7, with TRBD1 identical over 8 bases. Trimming removed 10 bases from V and 4 bases from J; junction bases left unmatched: 16. The CDR3 contains 15 residues. CDR1 SGHNT and CDR2 YYREEE come from the germline V gene (reference sequence). The covered CDR3 bases are TGTGCCTACGCTAAAAACGCGGGACAGGCATACGAG. It specifies CAYAKNAGQAYE. In full, the CDR3 reads CAYAKNAGQAYEQYF.

The table lists this clone with many counts. Sequencing ends 3 residues short of the CDR3 end; the germline J gene provides the rest. This sequence joins TRBV20-1 and TRBJ2-2; 8 bases are shared with TRBD1. Trimming removed 6 bases from V and 5 bases from J; junction bases left unmatched: 8. The CDR3 sequence is 14 residues long. CDR1 DFQATT and CDR2 SNEGSKA come from the germline V gene (reference sequence). CDR3 region: CSAPGRGRTGELFF. Incomplete CDR3 DNA: TGCAGTGCCCCGGGCAGGGGGCGAACCGGGGAG.

This clone was recorded many times. The CDR3 end is not reached by the read, which stops 3 residues before it; the germline J gene fills it in. The chain couples TRBV19 to TRBJ1-4; 7 bases align to TRBD1. J gave up 8 bases and V 7 bases, and 16 bases lay outside the gene matches. The CDR3 is 16 residues long. CDR1 and CDR2 (germline): LNHDA, SQIVND (reference sequence). The CDR3 protein is CASTSRGQGVREKLFF. The covered CDR3 bases are TGTGCCAGTACCTCACGGGGGCAGGGGGTACGAGAAAAA. Combining the CDR3 with reference TRBV19 and TRBJ1-4 gives the whole variable domain DGGITQSPKYLFRKEGQNVTLSCEQNLNHDAMYWYRQDPGQGLRLIYYSQIVNDFQKGDIAEGYSVSREKKESFPLTVTSAQKNPTAFYLCASTSRGQGVREKLFFGSGTQLSVL.

Of note for this clone: A single base separates this from a much larger clone, so it may be a read error. The CDR3 is cut off 3 residues early in the read; its end comes from the germline J gene. The gene calls are TRBV6-1 and TRBJ1-4; TRBD1 agrees at 8 bases. The CDR3 is 15 amino acids. Germline CDR1 is MNHNS and CDR2 is SASEGT. CDR3 bases read: TGTGCCAGCAGTGTTATGGGGACAGGAAAGGAAATA. It codes for CASSVMGTGKEI. The entire CDR3 reads CASSVMGTGKEILFF.

Many counts were recorded for this clone. The read halts 3 residues ahead of the CDR3 end, with the missing end drawn from the germline J gene. The chain employs TRBV6-4 and TRBJ2-2, with 9 nucleotides matching TRBD1. CDR3 size: 14 residues. Germline lookup yields CDR1 MRHNA and CDR2 SNTAGT. V gave up 5 bases and J gave up 5 bases; unmatched junction bases: 3. CDR3 amino acids: CASSRTGETGELFF. The CDR3 bases that were read are TGTGCCAGCAGTCGGACAGGGGAAACCGGGGAG.

This clone has ten or more counts. From the germline J gene comes the end of the CDR3, since the read stops 3 residues before it. The chain combines TRBV7-6 with TRBJ2-3, with TRBD2 matching 11 bases. The CDR3 spans 18 residues. Germline values: CDR1 SGHVS, CDR2 FNYEAQ. Unmatched junction bases numbered 7, after V lost 1 base and J lost 1 base. CDR3 residues: CASSLGGLAGGRTDTQYF. The sequenced part of the CDR3 DNA is TGTGCCAGCAGCTTAGGTGGGCTAGCGGGGGGCCGCACAGATACG.

In this sample, this clone turned up many times. The CDR3 goes on 3 residues after the read ends, and that part is filled in from the germline J gene. The J gene is TRBJ2-1, the V gene TRBV20-1; TRBD2 aligns across 11 bases. Losses at the gene ends were 7 bases for V and 6 bases for J; bases not matched to a gene: 8. The CDR3 sequence is 14 residues long. Germline V CDR1 and CDR2: DFQATT, SNEGSKA (reference sequence). CDR3 sequence: CSVRTSGPFNEQFF. CDR3 DNA (partial): TGCAGTGTCAGGACTAGCGGGCCTTTCAATGAG.

At least ten counts were recorded for this clone. The read comes to an end 3 residues before the CDR3 does, leaving the germline J gene to fill in the end. The chain is built from TRBV28 and TRBJ2-1; 9 nucleotides match TRBD2. The J segment lost 6 bases and the V segment lost 6 bases, leaving 0 bases of the junction unmatched. The length of the CDR3 is 12 residues. The germline gives CDR1 MDHEN, CDR2 SYDVKM. The CDR3 protein is CASRLAGNEQFF. The sequenced CDR3 bases are TGTGCCAGCAGACTAGCGGGCAATGAG.

At least ten counts were recorded for this clone. The read gets to within 3 residues of the CDR3 end, and the germline J gene fills in the rest. V is TRBV6-2 or TRBV6-3 and J is TRBJ2-5, with TRBD2 matching over 8 bases. Germline V CDR1 and CDR2: MNHEY, SVGEGT. The CDR3 contains 16 residues. The trim removed 4 bases at V and 1 base at J, leaving 8 bases unmatched. CDR3: CASSWGRTSGQETQYF. The sequenced CDR3 bases are TGTGCCAGCAGTTGGGGCCGTACTAGCGGCCAAGAGACC.

This clone was observed many times. The read halts 3 residues ahead of the CDR3 end, with the missing end drawn from the germline J gene. The chain couples TRBV30 to TRBJ2-7, with 8 bases fitting TRBD1. The CDR3 runs 13 residues. J was trimmed by 2 bases and V by 3 bases; bases with no gene match: 3. The germline V gene has CDR1 GTSNPN and CDR2 SVGIG (reference sequence). CDR3 DNA (partial): TGTGCCTGGAGGGACAGGGCCACCTACGAG. Protein product: CAWRDRATYE. The full CDR3 protein is CAWRDRATYEQYF.

This clone was counted ten times or more. The read falls 3 residues short of the CDR3 end, and the missing part is taken from the germline J gene. The chain combines TRBV7-2 with TRBJ1-1; the D is unclear. From germline, CDR1 is SGHTA and CDR2 FQGNSA. This CDR3 contains 14 residues. Trimming cost V 0 bases and J 5 bases, with 10 bases left between them. The CDR3 reads CASSLAGLLTEAFF. The sequenced part of the CDR3 DNA is TGTGCCAGCAGCTTAGCCGGTCTATTGACTGAA. Full variable domain (rest looked up from reference TRBV7-2 and TRBJ1-1): GAGVSQSPSNKVTEKGKDVELRCDPISGHTALYWYRQSLGQGLEFLIYFQGNSAPDKSGLPSDRFSAERTGGSVSTLTIQRTQQEDSAVYLCASSLAGLLTEAFFGQGTRLTVV.

This clone occurred many times. Here the CDR3 reads CTARPDTKYGYTF. CDR3 DNA, as far as it was read: TGCACTGCCCGTCCGGACACCAAGTATGGC. This rearrangement joins TRBV20-1 to TRBJ1-2, with D perhaps TRBD1 (5 bases). The CDR3 extends 3 residues past the end of the read, so its final part is completed from the germline J gene. CDR1 and CDR2 (germline): DFQATT, SNEGSKA (reference sequence). The CDR3 runs to 13 residues.

This clone was recorded at least ten times. The read comes to an end 3 residues before the CDR3 does, leaving the germline J gene to fill in the end. This rearrangement joins TRBV5-1 to TRBJ2-7, with D perhaps TRBD2 (5 bases). V was trimmed by 4 bases and J by 2 bases, leaving 19 bases between them. CDR1 and CDR2 from the germline V gene are SGHRS and YFSETQ. This CDR3 spans 16 amino acids. CDR3 sequence: CASSPGGAEVTYEQYF. The sequenced part of the CDR3 DNA is TGCGCCAGCAGCCCTGGAGGCGCGGAGGTAACCTACGAG.

This clone has ten or more counts. The CDR3 goes on 3 residues after the read ends, and that part is filled in from the germline J gene. V is TRBV19 and J is TRBJ1-1; D not resolved. Germline loops: CDR1 LNHDA, CDR2 SQIVND (reference sequence). V shed 5 bases and J shed 4 bases, with 11 bases lying between them. The CDR3 totals 13 residues. The CDR3 sequence: CASSVKRGTEAFF. The covered CDR3 bases are TGTGCCAGTAGTGTCAAGCGTGGCACTGAA.

This clone was recorded at least ten times. The CDR3 is cut off 3 residues early in the read; its end comes from the germline J gene. V gene TRBV14 combines with J gene TRBJ1-2; D is unclear. CDR1 SGHDN and CDR2 FVKESK come from the germline V gene. V lost 2 bases to trimming and J lost 4 bases, with 11 bases between them. The CDR3 runs 14 residues. CDR3 DNA, as far as it was read: TGTGCCAGCAGCCAATTCCGGGGTGTCTATGGC. Protein product: CASSQFRGVYG. From start to end, the CDR3 is CASSQFRGVYGYTF. Combining the CDR3 with reference TRBV14 and TRBJ1-2 gives the whole variable domain EAGVTQFPSHSVIEKGQTVTLRCDPISGHDNLYWYRRVMGKEIKFLLHFVKESKQDESGMPNNRFLAERTGGTYSTLKVQPAELEDSGVYFCASSQFRGVYGYTFGSGTRLTVV.

This clone was detected many times. The read falls 3 residues short of the CDR3 end, and the missing part is taken from the germline J gene. Additional DNA sequences in this sample encode the identical CDR3. This chain joins TRBV23-1 and TRBJ2-1; D is possibly TRBD1 (6 bases). TRBV23-1 is labeled an ORF, and its function is uncertain. Trimming took off 2 bases at V and 0 bases at J, with 17 bases between the two ends. This CDR3 comprises 18 residues. The CDR3 sequence is CASSQVTGLVDSYNEQFF. Partial CDR3 DNA: TGCGCCAGCAGTCAAGTTACAGGGCTAGTTGACTCCTACAATGAG.

This clone was picked up many times. The read comes to an end 3 residues before the CDR3 does, leaving the germline J gene to fill in the end. The V call is TRBV7-9, the J call TRBJ2-3, with TRBD1 matching over 10 bases. The CDR3 contains 14 residues. The germline V gene encodes CDR1 SEHNR and CDR2 FQNEAQ (reference sequence). J was trimmed by 4 bases and V by 3 bases; bases with no gene match: 1. The sequenced part of the CDR3 DNA is TGTGCCAGCAGCTTCGGACAGGGGGCAGATACG. Translating gives CASSFGQGADT. The entire CDR3 sequence reads CASSFGQGADTQYF. Filled out from reference TRBV7-9 and TRBJ2-3, the complete variable domain reads DTGVSQNPRHKITKRGQNVTFRCDPISEHNRLYWYRQTLGQGPEFLTYFQNEAQLEKSRLLSDRFSAERPKGSFSTLEIQRTEQGDSAMYLCASSFGQGADTQYFGPGTRLTVL.

This clone showed up many times. The read ends 3 residues shy of where the CDR3 ends; the end is completed using the germline J gene. The chain employs TRBV5-1 and TRBJ1-1, with unresolved D. Trimming cost V 3 bases and J 0 bases, with 18 bases left between them. In germline, CDR1 is SGHRS, CDR2 YFSETQ. This CDR3 has 17 residues. Partial CDR3 DNA: TGCGCCAGCAGCTACTGGAGGGCAGAAAGACTGAACACTGAA. This codes for CASSYWRAERLNTE. The whole CDR3 reads CASSYWRAERLNTEAFF.

This clone was observed many times. The junction and the germline gene differ at one end; a read error may be behind it. The read halts 3 residues ahead of the CDR3 end, with the missing end drawn from the germline J gene. The chain recombines TRBV4-2 with TRBJ1-2; 7 nucleotides align to TRBD1. This CDR3 comprises 15 residues. CDR1 and CDR2 (germline): LGHNA, YNFKEQ. CDR3: CASSPSRQGDYGYTF. CDR3 DNA, as far as it was read: TGCGCCAGCAGCCCGAGCCGACAGGGAGACTATGGC.

This clone came up many times. The CDR3 end is not reached by the read, which stops 3 residues before it; the germline J gene fills it in. V is TRBV3-1 (or the pseudogene TRBV3-2) and J is TRBJ1-1; D might be TRBD1 (5 bases). The CDR3 is 13 residues long. Germline V gives CDR1 LGHDT, CDR2 YNNKEL (reference sequence). The CDR3 sequence: CASSRTNMGGAFF. CDR3 bases read: TGTGCCAGCAGCCGGACAAACATGGGGGGA.